These 21 T cell receptor beta chains were sequenced from one sample in a study of blood T cell repertoires in COVID-19. Generated by immunoSEQ multiplex PCR, the TCRdb table keeps only in-frame clones and is missing some. Of 25,000 to 35,000 clones in the sample, over 75% were seen once. Material for sequencing was peripheral blood. Source of these receptors: a woman aged 55-75 years with acute or convalescent COVID-19.

This chain joins TRBV29-1 and TRBJ2-7; 8 bases fit TRBD1. CDR3 length: 13 amino acids. Germline V CDR1 and CDR2: SQVTM, ANQGSEA. J lost 6 bases, V lost 7 bases, and 11 bases had no gene match. CDR3 sequence: CSAGTGTGGEQYF. As DNA, the CDR3 is TGCAGCGCCGGCACCGGGACAGGAGGCGAGCAGTACTTC.

This clone appeared once. This rearrangement joins TRBV27 to TRBJ2-7; 13 bases are shared with TRBD2. This CDR3 comprises 16 residues. Unmatched junction bases numbered 4, after V lost 2 bases and J lost 3 bases. Looked up from germline, CDR1 is MNHEY and CDR2 is SMNVEV (reference sequence). CDR3 sequence reads: CASSLTSGGGLYEQYF. The CDR3 DNA sequence: TGTGCCAGCAGTTTAACTAGCGGGGGGGGGCTCTACGAGCAGTACTTC.

This clone was observed a few times. This same CDR3 is encoded by further DNA sequences in the sample. The chain couples TRBV28 to TRBJ2-7; 8 bases fit TRBD2. The junction had 6 bases not matched to a gene; V was cut back by 4 bases and J by 1 base. The CDR3 runs 15 residues. Germline V gene lookup returns CDR1 MDHEN and CDR2 SYDVKM. CDR3 sequence reads: CASSSSGGGSYEQYF. CDR3 nucleotide sequence: TGTGCCAGCAGTTCCAGCGGGGGAGGGTCCTACGAGCAGTACTTC.

The chain carries TRBV11-3 and TRBJ2-7; weak D call: TRBD1 (7 bases). With 5 bases removed from V and 2 bases from J, the gap between germline ends came to 16 bases. Per the germline V gene, CDR1 is SGHNT and CDR2 is YENEEA. The CDR3 spans 15 residues. The CDR3 region has the DNA TGTGCCAGCAGCCCCGGGGGACAGCAGACCTACGAGCAGTACTTC. Translated: CASSPGGQQTYEQYF.

The V gene is TRBV7-9, the J gene TRBJ2-3; 7 nucleotides align to TRBD1. Germline lookup yields CDR1 SEHNR and CDR2 FQNEAQ (reference sequence). The J segment lost 2 bases and the V segment lost 6 bases, leaving 5 bases of the junction unmatched. The CDR3 is 14 residues long. Here the CDR3 DNA reads TGTGCCAGCAGAAGGGACAGTTCCACAGATACGCAGTATTTT. Protein product: CASRRDSSTDTQYF.

This clone showed up just once. This chain connects TRBV28 to TRBJ1-5, with D possibly TRBD1 on 5 matching bases. The CDR3 runs 16 residues. V was clipped by 4 bases and J by 2 bases, with 15 bases between them. The germline gives CDR1 MDHEN, CDR2 SYDVKM. The DNA for the CDR3 is TGTGCCAGCAGTTCCCCCCGGGGGGTTGGCAATCAGCCCCAGCATTTT. Its protein product is CASSSPRGVGNQPQHF.

The chain employs TRBV15 and TRBJ2-7; no clear D gene. V shed 1 base and J shed 1 base, with 14 bases lying between them. Germline V gives CDR1 LNHNV, CDR2 YYDKDF (reference sequence). The CDR3 consists of 16 residues. The CDR3 spells CATSRGGGQRSYEQYF. CDR3 sequence (DNA): TGTGCCACCAGCAGAGGCGGCGGCCAAAGGTCCTACGAGCAGTACTTC.

V is TRBV19 and J is TRBJ2-1; TRBD2 aligns across 8 bases. The germline gives CDR1 LNHDA, CDR2 SQIVND (reference sequence). The trim removed 3 bases at V and 5 bases at J, leaving 6 bases unmatched. This CDR3 comprises 15 residues. The CDR3 sequence is CASSIGGGRDNEQFF. The DNA for the CDR3 is TGTGCCAGTAGTATTGGCGGGGGGAGGGACAATGAGCAGTTCTTC.

The chain employs TRBV6-5 and TRBJ2-3; D possibly corresponds to TRBD1 (5 bases). From germline, CDR1 is MNHEY and CDR2 SVGAGI. The V end was cut by 10 bases, the J end by 3 bases, with 11 bases between. This CDR3 spans 12 amino acids. The CDR3 region has the DNA TGTGCCACCCTGGACATTACAGATACGCAGTATTTT. Protein sequence: CATLDITDTQYF.

The chain uses TRBV5-6 and TRBJ1-2, with 7 bases identical to TRBD1. This CDR3 spans 17 amino acids. J gave up 2 bases and V 3 bases, and 13 bases lay outside the gene matches. CDR1 is SGHDT and CDR2 is YYEEEE in the germline V gene. CDR3 amino acids: CASSSPNRGKINYGYTF. CDR3 DNA sequence: TGTGCCAGCAGCTCACCAAACAGGGGAAAGATCAACTATGGCTACACCTTC.

J is TRBJ2-7 and V is TRBV6-5; TRBD1 matches at 10 bases. CDR1 MNHEY and CDR2 SVGAGI come from the germline V gene. CDR3 length: 14 residues. The V gene end was trimmed by 5 bases and the J gene end by 3 bases; junction bases not matched to a gene: 4. The CDR3 DNA is TGTGCCAGCAGTCCGACAGGGGGCTTCTACGAGCAGTACTTC. Amino acids: CASSPTGGFYEQYF.

The chain employs TRBV7-9 and TRBJ1-1; D not certain. The germline gives CDR1 SEHNR, CDR2 FQNEAQ (reference sequence). The V and J ends lost 5 bases and 5 bases respectively, with 12 bases between them. This CDR3 comprises 13 residues. CDR3 region: CASSVKGVTEAFF. In DNA form, the CDR3 reads TGTGCCAGCAGCGTAAAGGGAGTGACTGAAGCTTTCTTT.

V is TRBV2 and J is TRBJ2-7; 11 bases fit TRBD1. CDR1 is SNHLY, CDR2 FYNNEI, per germline. The CDR3 length is 12 residues. Trimming at V came to 10 bases and at J to 7 bases, leaving 6 bases not matched to a gene. The CDR3 is CATGQGVREQYF. CDR3 DNA: TGTGCCACGGGACAGGGGGTGAGGGAGCAGTACTTC.

Ten or more counts support this clone. The genes are TRBV7-9 and TRBJ1-2; the D is unclear. Per the germline V gene, CDR1 is SEHNR and CDR2 is FQNEAQ (reference sequence). V dropped 5 bases and J dropped 1 base, with 5 bases sitting between them. The CDR3 consists of 12 residues. The CDR3 reads CASSAYNYGYTF. The DNA of the CDR3 is TGTGCCAGCAGCGCGTATAACTATGGCTACACCTTC.

This chain uses TRBV6-5 with TRBJ1-1, with 7 nucleotides matching TRBD1. Trimming took 5 bases from V and 1 from J; bases not matched to a gene: 4. Germline CDR1 and CDR2: MNHEY and SVGAGI. CDR3 length: 14 amino acids. CDR3 in amino acids: CASSTGQWNTEAFF. CDR3 nucleotides: TGTGCCAGCAGTACGGGACAGTGGAACACTGAAGCTTTCTTT.

V usage is TRBV7-3 and J usage is TRBJ1-1; no definite D call. CDR3 length: 15 amino acids. Per germline, CDR1 SGHTA and CDR2 FQGTGA. The V and J ends lost 1 base and 0 bases respectively, with 9 bases between them. This CDR3 is CASSLRKLMNTEAFF. The CDR3 DNA reads TGTGCCAGCAGCTTAAGAAAACTTATGAACACTGAAGCTTTCTTT.

This clone was seen a handful of times. The chain employs TRBV5-1 and TRBJ2-1; weak D call: TRBD2 (6 bases). CDR1 is SGHRS, CDR2 YFSETQ, per germline. The CDR3 sequence is 13 residues long. Trimming cost V 4 bases and J 6 bases, with 11 bases left between them. The DNA for the CDR3 is TGCGCCAGCAGCACGTCGGAGGGCAATGAGCAGTTCTTC. This translates into CASSTSEGNEQFF.

This sequence joins TRBV24-1 and TRBJ1-2; D might be TRBD1 (5 bases). Germline-derived CDR1 and CDR2 are KGHDR and SFDVKD. V was shortened by 7 bases and J by 1 base, with 12 bases between the two germline ends. The CDR3 is 14 amino acids. The DNA of the CDR3 is TGTGCCACCAGCGGGGGAATATATAACTATGGCTACACCTTC. It specifies CATSGGIYNYGYTF.

This sequence joins TRBV6-5 and TRBJ1-2; D not resolved. Germline loops: CDR1 MNHEY, CDR2 SVGAGI. The CDR3 is 16 residues long. Trimming stripped 0 bases from V and 2 bases from J, with 13 bases between. The CDR3 nucleotides are TGTGCCAGCAGTTACTCCGCGGGAGGTTGGAACTATGGCTACACCTTC. Its protein is CASSYSAGGWNYGYTF.

In its sample, this clone is medium-sized. The chain recombines TRBV18 with TRBJ2-7, with 11 bases lining up with TRBD1. This CDR3 region has 15 residues. V was clipped by 5 bases and J by 2 bases; unmatched bases: 5. Per the germline V gene, CDR1 is KGHSH and CDR2 is LQKENI. In DNA, the CDR3 is TGTGCCAGCTCAGGAGCGGGACAGGGGGCCTACGAGCAGTACTTC. As protein: CASSGAGQGAYEQYF.

The V call is TRBV29-1, the J call TRBJ2-7; a possible D gene is TRBD2 (5 bases). There are 13 residues in the CDR3. V was clipped by 1 base and J by 3 bases, with 10 bases between them. Germline values: CDR1 SQVTM, CDR2 ANQGSEA. Here the CDR3 reads CSVEVQAGYEQYF. Written as DNA, the CDR3 is TGCAGCGTTGAAGTCCAGGCGGGCTACGAGCAGTACTTC.